Included here is one T cell receptor (beta chain) sequence, with context. The antigen is undetermined. The data were obtained in a study of post-analysis software for immune sequencing data. Findings of the study overall: TRBV5-6, TRBV5-1 and TRBV20-1 were among roughly five TRBV segments more frequent in patients than controls. The authors found that F measure strongly co-clustered same-batch samples. Compared with controls, patients showed significantly lower normalized Chao1 diversity.

The CDR3 length is 15 residues. Germline assignment: CDR1 MNHEY and CDR2 SVGEGT. Between the trimmed V and J ends, which lost 6 bases and 4 bases, there was a span of 16 bases. Unique molecular identifiers were built into the TCR beta cDNA libraries. Between roughly 1 and 10 million T cells gave rise to hundreds of thousands of cDNA molecules. MiXCR, applied by TCRdb to the PCR reads, yields one record per CDR3 protein. This sample has approximately 660,000 distinct CDR3 sequences; roughly three fifths occur once, and the top ten carry about 10%. Sequences were obtained from blood. The origin of this receptor is a girl aged 2 to 9 with multiple sclerosis. This chain uses TRBV6-2 or TRBV6-3 with TRBJ2-1, with no clear D. CDR3 nucleotide sequence: TGTGCCAGCAGCCACTCCCCGTTCGAGTACAATGAGCAGTTCTTC. This sequence encodes CASSHSPFEYNEQFF.